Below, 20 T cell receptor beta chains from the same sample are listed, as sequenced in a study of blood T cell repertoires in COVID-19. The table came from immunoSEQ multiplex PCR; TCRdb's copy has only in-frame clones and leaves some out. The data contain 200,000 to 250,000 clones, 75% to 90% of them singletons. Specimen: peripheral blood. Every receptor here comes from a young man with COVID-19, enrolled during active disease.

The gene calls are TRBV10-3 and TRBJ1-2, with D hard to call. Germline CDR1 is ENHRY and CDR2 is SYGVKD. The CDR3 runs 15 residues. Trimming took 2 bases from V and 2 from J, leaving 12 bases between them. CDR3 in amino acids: CAISEDGWRNYGYTF. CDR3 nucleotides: TGTGCCATCAGTGAGGATGGGTGGCGGAACTATGGCTACACCTTC.

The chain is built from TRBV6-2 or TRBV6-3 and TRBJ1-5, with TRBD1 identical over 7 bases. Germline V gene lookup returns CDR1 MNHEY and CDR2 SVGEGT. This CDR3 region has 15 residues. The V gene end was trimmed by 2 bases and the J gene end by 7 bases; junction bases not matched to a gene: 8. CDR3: CASSYGAKGGQPQHF. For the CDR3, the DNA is TGTGCCAGCAGTTACGGGGCCAAAGGGGGCCAGCCCCAGCATTTT.

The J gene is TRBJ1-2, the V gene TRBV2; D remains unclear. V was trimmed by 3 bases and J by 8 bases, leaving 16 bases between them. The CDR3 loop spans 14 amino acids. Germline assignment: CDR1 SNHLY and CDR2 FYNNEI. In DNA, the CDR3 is TGTGCCAGCAGTGAGGCGGGGTTGTTGCAGGGCTACACCTTC. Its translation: CASSEAGLLQGYTF.

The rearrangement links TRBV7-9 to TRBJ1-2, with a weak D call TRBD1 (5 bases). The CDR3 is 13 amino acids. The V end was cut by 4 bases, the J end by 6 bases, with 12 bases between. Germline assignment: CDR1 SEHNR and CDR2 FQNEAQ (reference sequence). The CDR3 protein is CASSSPGGDGYTF. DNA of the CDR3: TGTGCCAGCAGCTCCCCGGGAGGGGATGGCTACACCTTC.

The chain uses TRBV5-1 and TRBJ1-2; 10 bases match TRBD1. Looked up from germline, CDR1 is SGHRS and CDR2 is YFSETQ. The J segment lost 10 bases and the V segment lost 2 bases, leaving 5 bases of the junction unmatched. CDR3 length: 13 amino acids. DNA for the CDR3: TGCGCCAGCAGCTTATCCGGGACAGGGGCCTACACCTTC. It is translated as CASSLSGTGAYTF.

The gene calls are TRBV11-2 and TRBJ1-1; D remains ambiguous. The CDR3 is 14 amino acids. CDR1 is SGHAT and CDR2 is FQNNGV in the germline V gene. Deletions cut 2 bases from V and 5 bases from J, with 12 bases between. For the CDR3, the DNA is TGTGCCAGCAGCTTAACGGGCTCGGGGACTGAAGCTTTCTTT. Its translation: CASSLTGSGTEAFF.

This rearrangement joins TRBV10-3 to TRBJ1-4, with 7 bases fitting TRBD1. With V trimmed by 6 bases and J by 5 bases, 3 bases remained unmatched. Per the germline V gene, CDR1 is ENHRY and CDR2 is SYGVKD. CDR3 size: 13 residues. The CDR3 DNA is TGTGCCATCAGGGGGACAGAGAATGAAAAACTGTTTTTT. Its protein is CAIRGTENEKLFF.

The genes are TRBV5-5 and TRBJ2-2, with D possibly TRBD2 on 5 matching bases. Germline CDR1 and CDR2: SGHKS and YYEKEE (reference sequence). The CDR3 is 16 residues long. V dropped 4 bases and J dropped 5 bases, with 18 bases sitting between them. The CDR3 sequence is CASSLDSDRRTGELFF. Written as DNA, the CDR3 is TGTGCCAGCAGCCTAGATTCGGACCGGAGGACCGGGGAGCTGTTTTTT. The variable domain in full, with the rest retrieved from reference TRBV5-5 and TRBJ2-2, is DAGVTQSPTHLIKTRGQQVTLRCSPISGHKSVSWYQQVLGQGPQFIFQYYEKEERGRGNFPDRFSARQFPNYSSELNVNALLLGDSALYLCASSLDSDRRTGELFFGEGSRLTVL.

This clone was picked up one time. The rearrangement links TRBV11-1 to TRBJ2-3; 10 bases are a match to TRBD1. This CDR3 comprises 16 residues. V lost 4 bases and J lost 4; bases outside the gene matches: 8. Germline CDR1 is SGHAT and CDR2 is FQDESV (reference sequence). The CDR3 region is CASSSRDRGSSDTQYF. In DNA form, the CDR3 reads TGTGCCAGCAGCTCGAGGGACAGGGGTAGTTCAGATACGCAGTATTTT.

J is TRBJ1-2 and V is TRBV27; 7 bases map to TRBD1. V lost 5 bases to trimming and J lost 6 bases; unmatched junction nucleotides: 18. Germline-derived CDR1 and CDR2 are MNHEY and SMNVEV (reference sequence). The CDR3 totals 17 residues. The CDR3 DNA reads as TGTGCCAGCAGTCCCACCCGGACAGGTGGGTATTTCGATGGCTACACCTTC. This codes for CASSPTRTGGYFDGYTF.

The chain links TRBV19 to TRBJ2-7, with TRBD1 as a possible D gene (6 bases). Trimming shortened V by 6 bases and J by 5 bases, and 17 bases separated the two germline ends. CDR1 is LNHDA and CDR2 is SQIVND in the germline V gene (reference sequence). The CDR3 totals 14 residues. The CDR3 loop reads CASRGGRGLNEQYF. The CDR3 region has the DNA TGTGCCAGTAGAGGTGGCAGGGGTCTCAACGAGCAGTACTTC.

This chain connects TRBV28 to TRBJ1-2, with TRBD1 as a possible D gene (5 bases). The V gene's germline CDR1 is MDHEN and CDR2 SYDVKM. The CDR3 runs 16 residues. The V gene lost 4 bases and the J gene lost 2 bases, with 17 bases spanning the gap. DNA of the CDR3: TGTGCCAGCAGTTCACCCTCGGCAGGGTTCAACTATGGCTACACCTTC. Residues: CASSSPSAGFNYGYTF.

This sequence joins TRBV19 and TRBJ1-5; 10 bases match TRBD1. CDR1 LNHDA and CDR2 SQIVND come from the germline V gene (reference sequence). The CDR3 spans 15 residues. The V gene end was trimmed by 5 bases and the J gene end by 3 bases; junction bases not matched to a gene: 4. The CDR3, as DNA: TGTGCCAGTAGTGAGGGACAGGGGACCAATCAGCCCCAGCATTTT. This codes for CASSEGQGTNQPQHF.

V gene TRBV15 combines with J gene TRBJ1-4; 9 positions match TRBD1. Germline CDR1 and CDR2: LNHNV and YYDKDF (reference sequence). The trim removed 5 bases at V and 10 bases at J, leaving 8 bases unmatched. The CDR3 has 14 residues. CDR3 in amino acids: CATSQGQGGGKLFF. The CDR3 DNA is TGTGCCACCAGCCAGGGACAGGGAGGGGGAAAACTGTTTTTT. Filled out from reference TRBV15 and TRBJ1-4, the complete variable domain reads DAMVIQNPRYQVTQFGKPVTLSCSQTLNHNVMYWYQQKSSQAPKLLFHYYDKDFNNEADTPDNFQSRRPNTSFCFLDIRSPGLGDTAMYLCATSQGQGGGKLFFGSGTQLSVL.

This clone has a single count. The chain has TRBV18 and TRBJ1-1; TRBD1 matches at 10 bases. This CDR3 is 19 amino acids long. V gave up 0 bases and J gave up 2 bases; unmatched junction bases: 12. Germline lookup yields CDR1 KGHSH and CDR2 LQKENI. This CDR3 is CASSPPPRQGALINTEAFF. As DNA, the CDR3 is TGTGCCAGCTCACCACCGCCGAGACAGGGGGCCCTAATTAACACTGAAGCTTTCTTT.

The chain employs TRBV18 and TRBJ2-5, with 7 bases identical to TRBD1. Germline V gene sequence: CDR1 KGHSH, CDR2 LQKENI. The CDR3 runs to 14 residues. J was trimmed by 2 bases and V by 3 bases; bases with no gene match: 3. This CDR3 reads CASSPGQSQETQYF. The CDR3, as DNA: TGTGCCAGCTCACCGGGACAGTCGCAAGAGACCCAGTACTTC.

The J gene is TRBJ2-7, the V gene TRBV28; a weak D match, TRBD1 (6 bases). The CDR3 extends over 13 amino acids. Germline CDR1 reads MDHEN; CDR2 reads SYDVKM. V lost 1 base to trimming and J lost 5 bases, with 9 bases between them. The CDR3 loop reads CASSLSRGHEQYF. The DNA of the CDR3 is TGTGCCAGCAGTTTATCCAGGGGCCACGAGCAGTACTTC.

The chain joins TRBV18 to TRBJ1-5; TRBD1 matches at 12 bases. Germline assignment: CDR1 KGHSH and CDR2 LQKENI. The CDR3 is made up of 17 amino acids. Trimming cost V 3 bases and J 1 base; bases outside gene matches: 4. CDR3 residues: CASSPGTGGRSNQPQHF. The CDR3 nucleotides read TGTGCCAGCTCACCCGGGACAGGGGGCCGAAGCAATCAGCCCCAGCATTTT.

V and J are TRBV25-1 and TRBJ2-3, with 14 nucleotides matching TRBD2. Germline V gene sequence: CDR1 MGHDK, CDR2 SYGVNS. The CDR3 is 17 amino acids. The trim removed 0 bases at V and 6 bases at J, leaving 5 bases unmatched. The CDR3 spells CASSEYRGLAGGDTQYF. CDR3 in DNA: TGTGCCAGCAGTGAATATCGCGGACTAGCGGGAGGTGATACGCAGTATTTT.

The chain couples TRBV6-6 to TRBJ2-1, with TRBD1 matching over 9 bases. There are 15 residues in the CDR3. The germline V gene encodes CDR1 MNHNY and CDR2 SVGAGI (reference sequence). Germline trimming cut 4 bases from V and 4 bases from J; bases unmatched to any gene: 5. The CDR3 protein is CASSLDRGFYNEQFF. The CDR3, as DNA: TGTGCCAGCAGTTTAGACAGGGGGTTTTACAATGAGCAGTTCTTC.